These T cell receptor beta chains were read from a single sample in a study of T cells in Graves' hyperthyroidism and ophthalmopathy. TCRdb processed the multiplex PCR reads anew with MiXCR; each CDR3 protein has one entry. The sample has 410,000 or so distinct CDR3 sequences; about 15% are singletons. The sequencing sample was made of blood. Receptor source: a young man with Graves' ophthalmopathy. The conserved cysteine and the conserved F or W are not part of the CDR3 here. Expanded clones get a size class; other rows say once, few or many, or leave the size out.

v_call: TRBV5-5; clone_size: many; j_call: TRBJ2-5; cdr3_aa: ASSDRTGGETQY
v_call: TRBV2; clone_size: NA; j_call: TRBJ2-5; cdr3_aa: ASSLQGAVETQY
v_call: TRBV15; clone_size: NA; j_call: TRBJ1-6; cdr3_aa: ATSRDSRGRDSPLH
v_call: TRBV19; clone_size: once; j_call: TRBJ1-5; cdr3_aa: ASKRGVDQPQH
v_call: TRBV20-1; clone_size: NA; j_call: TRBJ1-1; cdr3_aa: SASPGPGNTEAF
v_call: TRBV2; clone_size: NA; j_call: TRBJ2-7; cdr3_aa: ARGSTPYEQY
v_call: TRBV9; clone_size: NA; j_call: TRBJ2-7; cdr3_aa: ASSPMGGGGSYEQY
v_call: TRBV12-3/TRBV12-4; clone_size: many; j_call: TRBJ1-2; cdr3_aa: ASSSQGSPSPRDGYT
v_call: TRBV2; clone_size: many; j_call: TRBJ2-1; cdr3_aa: ASERGGRDEQF
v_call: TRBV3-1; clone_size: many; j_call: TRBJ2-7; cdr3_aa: ASSRAGPSYEQY
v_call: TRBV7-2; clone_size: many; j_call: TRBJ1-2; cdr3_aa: ASSLVSGGSSYGYT
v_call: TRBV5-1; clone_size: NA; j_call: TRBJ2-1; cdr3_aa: ASSLGPGWQF
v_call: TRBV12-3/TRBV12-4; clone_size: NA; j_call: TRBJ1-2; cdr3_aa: ASRTGTGTYGYT
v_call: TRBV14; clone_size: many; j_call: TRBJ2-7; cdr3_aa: ASSFGRHYEQY
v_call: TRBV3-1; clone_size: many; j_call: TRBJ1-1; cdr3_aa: ASSGGWTDYTEAF
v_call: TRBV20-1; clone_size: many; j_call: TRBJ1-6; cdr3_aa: SALGQGFSPLH
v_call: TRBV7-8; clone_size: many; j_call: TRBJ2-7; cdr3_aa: ASSLGFGGGTLYEQY
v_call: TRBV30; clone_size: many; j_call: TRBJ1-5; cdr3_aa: AWSAGGSQPQH
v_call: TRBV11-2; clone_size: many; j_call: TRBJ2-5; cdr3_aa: ASSLIAEGGETQY
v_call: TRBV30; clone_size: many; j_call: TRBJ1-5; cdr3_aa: AWSVDGNQPQH
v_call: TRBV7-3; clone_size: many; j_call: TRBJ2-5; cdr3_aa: ASSTERGETQY
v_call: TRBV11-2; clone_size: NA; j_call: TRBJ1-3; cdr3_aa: ASSCQGNPSGNTIY
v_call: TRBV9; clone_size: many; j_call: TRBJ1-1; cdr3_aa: ASSALVAGLGNTEAF
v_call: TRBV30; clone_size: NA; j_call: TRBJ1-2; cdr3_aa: AWSAAGGYGYT
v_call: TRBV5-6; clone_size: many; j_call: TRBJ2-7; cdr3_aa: ASSLYGTSYEQY
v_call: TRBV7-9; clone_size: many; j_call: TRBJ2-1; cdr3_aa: AWGANEQF
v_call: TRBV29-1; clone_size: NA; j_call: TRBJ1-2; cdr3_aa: SVEGIQLANYGYT
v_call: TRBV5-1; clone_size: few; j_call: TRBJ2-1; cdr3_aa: ASSLGVAGASYGEQF
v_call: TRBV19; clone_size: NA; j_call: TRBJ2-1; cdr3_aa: ASSNPDSSSYNEQF
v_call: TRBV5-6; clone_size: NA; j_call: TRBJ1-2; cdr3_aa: ASSPGGFGYT
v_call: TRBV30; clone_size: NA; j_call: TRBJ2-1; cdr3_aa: AWSGLAGALYNEQF
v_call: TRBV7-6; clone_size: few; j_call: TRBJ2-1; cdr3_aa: ASSYGTSEYNEQF
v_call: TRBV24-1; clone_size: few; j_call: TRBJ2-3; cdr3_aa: ATSDPGTSGNTDTQY
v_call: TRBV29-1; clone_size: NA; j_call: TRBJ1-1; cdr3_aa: SVVNGGTEAF
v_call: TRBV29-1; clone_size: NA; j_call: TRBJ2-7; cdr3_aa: SGRTLSYEQY
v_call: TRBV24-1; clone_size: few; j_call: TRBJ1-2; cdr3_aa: ATSDREYGYT
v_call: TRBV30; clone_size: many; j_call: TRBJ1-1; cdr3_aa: AWRGAEAF
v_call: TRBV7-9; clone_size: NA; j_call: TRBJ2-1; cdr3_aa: ASSLPGPGAEQF
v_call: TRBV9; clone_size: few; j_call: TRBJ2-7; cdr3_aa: ASSVVPGSYEQY
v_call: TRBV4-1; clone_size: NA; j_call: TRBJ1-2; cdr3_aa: ANSQAQGAYYGYT
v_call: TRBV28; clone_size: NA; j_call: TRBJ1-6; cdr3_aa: ASLRDGSRNSPLH
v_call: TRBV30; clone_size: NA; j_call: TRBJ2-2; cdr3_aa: AWSFSVPGFDTGELL
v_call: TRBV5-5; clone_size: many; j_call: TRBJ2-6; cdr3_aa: ATRNRVGNSGANVLT
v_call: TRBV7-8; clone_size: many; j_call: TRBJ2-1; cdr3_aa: ASSLARGWGNEQF
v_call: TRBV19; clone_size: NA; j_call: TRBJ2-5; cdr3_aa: ASSIIGRGPTNPWETQY
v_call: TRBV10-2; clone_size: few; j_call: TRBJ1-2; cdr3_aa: ATSREKGYGYT
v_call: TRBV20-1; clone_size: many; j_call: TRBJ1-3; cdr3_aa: SADKPDSSGNTIY
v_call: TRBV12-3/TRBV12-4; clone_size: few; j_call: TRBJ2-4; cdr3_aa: ASSLFRREVDIQY
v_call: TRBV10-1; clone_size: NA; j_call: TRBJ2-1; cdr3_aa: ASSPGAANALEQF
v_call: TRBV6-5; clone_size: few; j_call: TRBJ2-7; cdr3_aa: ASSYTTGTAYEQY
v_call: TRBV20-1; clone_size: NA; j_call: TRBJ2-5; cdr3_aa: SASTLRSIPPETQY
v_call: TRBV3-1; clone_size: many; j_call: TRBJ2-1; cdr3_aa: ASSQDALSYNEQF
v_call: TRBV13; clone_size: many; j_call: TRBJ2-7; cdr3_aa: ASSRSPGEGNEQY
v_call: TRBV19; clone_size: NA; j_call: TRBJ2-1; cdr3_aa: ASSIQLRGEQF
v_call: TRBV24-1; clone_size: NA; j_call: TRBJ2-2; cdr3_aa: ATSDPRQGSTGELF
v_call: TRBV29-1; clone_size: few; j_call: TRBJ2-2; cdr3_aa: SVPRTTNTGELF